Below are 18 T cell receptor beta chains sequenced from a single sample in a study of cytotoxic CD8 clonotypes in ibrutinib-treated CLL (dated by TCRdb to the early 2020s). The library was obtained by the immunoSEQ multiplex PCR assay. This is the immuneACCESS table as TCRdb keeps it, with only in-frame sequences that have V and J called. A part of the clones is gone; compared with another copy, unresolved V genes explain less than half, and the rest is unexplained. The table for this sample lists some 26,000 clones; approximately 85% of them were counted only once. The leading ten clones occupy about 8% of the sample. The meaning of the sample's time point label: 24 months on ibrutinib. The sample here was PBMCs, taken after 24 months of ibrutinib treatment. Source of these receptors: a human donor with chronic lymphocytic leukemia.

This clone was counted a few times. The V and J genes are TRBV27 and TRBJ2-7, with TRBD1 identical over 8 bases. CDR1 MNHEY and CDR2 SMNVEV come from the germline V gene (reference sequence). With 5 bases clipped from V and 1 base from J, the junction kept 13 bases outside the gene matches. The CDR3 sequence is 17 residues long. CDR3 residues: CASSPTLTGGRSYEQYF. The CDR3 DNA sequence: TGTGCCAGCAGTCCAACCCTTACAGGGGGGAGATCCTACGAGCAGTACTTC.

This chain links TRBV11-3 with TRBJ2-1; D is tentatively TRBD1 or TRBD2 (5 bases each). CDR3 length: 16 amino acids. Germline V gene lookup returns CDR1 SGHNT and CDR2 YENEEA. Trimming removed 5 bases from V and 7 bases from J, with 21 bases in between. The CDR3 DNA reads TGTGCCAGCAGCCCGACCGGGACGGGGTTGTATAATGAGCAGTTCTTC. It encodes CASSPTGTGLYNEQFF.

The rearrangement links TRBV29-1 to TRBJ2-3; D is undetermined. The CDR3 has 15 residues. V lost 3 bases and J 2 bases, leaving 15 bases between the germline ends. Germline V gene data show CDR1 as SQVTM and CDR2 as ANQGSEA. The CDR3 sequence: CSVDWGPPFTDTQYF. The DNA of the CDR3 is TGCAGCGTTGATTGGGGTCCACCGTTCACAGATACGCAGTATTTT.

The CDR3 region has the DNA TGTGCCAGCTCACCACCGTTAGGAGAAGCTTTCTTT. Translated, it gives CASSPPLGEAFF. V usage is TRBV18 and J usage is TRBJ1-1; D not certain. V was shortened by 0 bases and J by 8 bases, with 7 bases between the two germline ends. This CDR3 comprises 12 residues. The germline V gene encodes CDR1 KGHSH and CDR2 LQKENI.

This chain connects TRBV4-2 to TRBJ1-1; maybe TRBD1 (5 bases). The CDR3 has 15 residues. Germline values: CDR1 LGHNA, CDR2 YNFKEQ. Trimming shortened V by 4 bases and J by 1 base, and 13 bases separated the two germline ends. CDR3 loop: CASSPGGIGNTEAFF. CDR3 nucleotide sequence: TGTGCCAGCAGCCCGGGGGGGATCGGGAACACTGAAGCTTTCTTT.

This clone was recorded once. J is TRBJ1-1 and V is TRBV5-1, with D tentatively TRBD1 (6 bases). Looked up from germline, CDR1 is SGHRS and CDR2 is YFSETQ. Trimming shortened V by 1 base and J by 6 bases, and 13 bases separated the two germline ends. The CDR3 has 14 residues. The CDR3 is CASSLIGGLAEAFF. CDR3 sequence (DNA): TGCGCCAGCAGCTTGATAGGGGGGCTCGCTGAAGCTTTCTTT. The whole variable domain, remainder taken from reference TRBV5-1 and TRBJ1-1, is KAGVTQTPRYLIKTRGQQVTLSCSPISGHRSVSWYQQTPGQGLQFLFEYFSETQRNKGNFPGRFSGRQFSNSRSEMNVSTLELGDSALYLCASSLIGGLAEAFFGQGTRLTVV.

This clone was seen just once. This chain uses TRBV2 with TRBJ2-7; 9 bases are a match to TRBD1. Germline V gene data show CDR1 as SNHLY and CDR2 as FYNNEI. With V trimmed by 3 bases and J by 3 bases, 6 bases remained unmatched. There are 15 residues in the CDR3. The CDR3 loop is CASSDLPTGGYEQYF. Written as DNA, the CDR3 is TGTGCCAGCAGTGACCTCCCGACAGGGGGCTACGAGCAGTACTTC. The complete variable domain, with remaining parts taken from reference TRBV2 and TRBJ2-7, reads EPEVTQTPSHQVTQMGQEVILRCVPISNHLYFYWYRQILGQKVEFLVSFYNNEISEKSEIFDDQFSVERPDGSNFTLKIRSTKLEDSAMYFCASSDLPTGGYEQYFGPGTRLTVT.

The J gene is TRBJ2-2, the V gene TRBV18, with 7 bases fitting TRBD1. Germline V gene sequence: CDR1 KGHSH, CDR2 LQKENI. The CDR3 is 15 amino acids. V shed 3 bases and J 7 bases; nucleotides not matched to a gene: 8. The chain's CDR3 is CASSPPTGSGGELFF. The CDR3 DNA sequence: TGTGCCAGCTCACCGCCGACAGGGAGTGGCGGGGAGCTGTTTTTT.

This chain uses TRBV21-1 with TRBJ1-5; TRBD1 was called by the table and not checked on the DNA. TRBV21-1 is termed a pseudogene. This CDR3 region has 18 residues. The DNA of the CDR3 is TGTGCCAGCAGCAAAGCGCCCCCGGACAGGGGGGTCTCTACGCCCCAGCATTTT. Amino acids: CASSKAPPDRGVSTPQHF.

Only one count was recorded for this clone. The chain links TRBV27 to TRBJ1-1, with D possibly TRBD1 on 5 matching bases. Germline CDR1 MNHEY, CDR2 SMNVEV (reference sequence). CDR3 length equals 16 residues. The ends were cut back, 6 bases at V and 3 bases at J, with 20 bases in the middle. CDR3 in amino acids: CASRVRPRRGDTEAFF. In DNA, the CDR3 is TGTGCCAGCAGAGTTAGGCCGAGGAGGGGCGACACTGAAGCTTTCTTT.

The chain joins TRBV7-9 to TRBJ2-1; 12 bases are a match to TRBD1. The CDR3 has 16 residues. Germline CDR1 SEHNR, CDR2 FQNEAQ (reference sequence). V shed 6 bases and J 1 base; nucleotides not matched to a gene: 4. The CDR3 reads CASRTGQGASYNEQFF. In DNA form, the CDR3 reads TGTGCCAGCAGGACGGGACAGGGGGCATCCTACAATGAGCAGTTCTTC.

The V call is TRBV27, the J call TRBJ2-4; 8 positions match TRBD1. The CDR3 is 16 amino acids. Unmatched junction bases numbered 12, after V lost 8 bases and J lost 3 bases. Germline lookup yields CDR1 MNHEY and CDR2 SMNVEV (reference sequence). This CDR3 is CASRLNRDRSKNIQYF. Here the CDR3 DNA reads TGTGCCAGCCGCTTGAACAGGGACAGGAGCAAAAACATTCAGTACTTC.

The V gene is TRBV7-2, the J gene TRBJ1-5; 7 bases are a match to TRBD1. CDR3 length equals 15 residues. CDR1 is SGHTA, CDR2 FQGNSA, per germline. V trimming: 0 bases; J trimming: 6 bases; junction bases outside the gene matches: 5. This chain's CDR3 is CASSLAGGRSQPQHF. CDR3 DNA: TGTGCCAGCAGCTTAGCAGGGGGCCGCAGTCAGCCCCAGCATTTT.

The chain is built from TRBV6-5 and TRBJ2-1, with D hard to call. This CDR3 is built from 15 residues. V was pared by 6 bases and J by 0 bases, with 12 bases between. Looked up from germline, CDR1 is MNHEY and CDR2 is SVGAGI. CDR3 DNA sequence: TGTGCCAGCAGGTCCTCGTCGAGCTCCTACAATGAGCAGTTCTTC. Protein sequence: CASRSSSSSYNEQFF.

The J gene is TRBJ1-2, the V gene TRBV25-1; D is perhaps TRBD1 (6 bases). The germline V gene encodes CDR1 MGHDK and CDR2 SYGVNS. This CDR3 has 14 residues. The ends were cut back, 0 bases at V and 7 bases at J, with 12 bases in the middle. The CDR3 DNA reads as TGTGCCAGCAGTGAATATGCAGGGGAGGTTGGCTACACCTTC. Its protein is CASSEYAGEVGYTF.

The chain joins TRBV6-1 to TRBJ1-1; D remains ambiguous. V lost 8 bases and J lost 4, with 14 bases in between. The CDR3 length is 13 residues. CDR1 and CDR2 from the germline V gene are MNHNS and SASEGT. This CDR3 reads CASSRSLSTEAFF. The CDR3 nucleotides read TGTGCCAGCTCCCGCTCCCTATCCACTGAAGCTTTCTTT.

The chain employs TRBV7-9 and TRBJ2-5; possible D gene TRBD2, 5 bases. V shed 9 bases and J shed 1 base, with 9 bases lying between them. The CDR3 contains 12 residues. CDR1 and CDR2 from the germline V gene are SEHNR and FQNEAQ (reference sequence). The CDR3 nucleotides are TGTGCCAGAGAGGGTATCCAAGAGACCCAGTACTTC. Translated: CAREGIQETQYF. Full variable domain (rest looked up from reference TRBV7-9 and TRBJ2-5): DTGVSQNPRHKITKRGQNVTFRCDPISEHNRLYWYRQTLGQGPEFLTYFQNEAQLEKSRLLSDRFSAERPKGSFSTLEIQRTEQGDSAMYLCAREGIQETQYFGPGTRLLVL.

The chain uses TRBV11-1 and TRBJ2-4; TRBD1 or TRBD2 may be the D gene (5 bases each). The CDR3 extends over 15 amino acids. Per the germline V gene, CDR1 is SGHAT and CDR2 is FQDESV (reference sequence). V was cut by 3 bases and J by 1 base, with 10 bases left in between. CDR3 amino acids: CASSLGVEAKNIQYF. For the CDR3, the DNA is TGTGCCAGCAGCTTGGGGGTGGAGGCCAAAAACATTCAGTACTTC. Full variable domain (outside the CDR3, taken from reference TRBV11-1 and TRBJ2-4): EAEVAQSPRYKITEKSQAVAFWCDPISGHATLYWYRQILGQGPELLVQFQDESVVDDSQLPKDRFSAERLKGVDSTLKIQPAELGDSAMYLCASSLGVEAKNIQYFGAGTRLSVL.